This TCR beta chain was observed in a study of CD8 T cells in Susac syndrome. V shed 4 bases and J shed 4 bases, with 12 bases lying between them. Germline V gene data show CDR1 as SNHLY and CDR2 as FYNNEI. The CDR3 totals 14 residues. Random hexamers served to reverse transcribe roughly 0.45 to 1 ug RNA. Across 54 Vbeta and 13 Jbeta, immunoSEQ multiplex PCR amplified TCR beta CDR3. TCRdb re-called the immunoSEQ multiplex PCR reads with MiXCR, one entry per CDR3 protein. Here the sample spans approximately 120,000 distinct CDR3 sequences, around 96% being singletons. The T cells that were sequenced for TCR beta were CD8+ and CD4+ cells from blood. The CD8+ and CD4+ T cells were isolated magnetically using a negative isolation approach, whereas the TEMRA cells were enriched by FACS.

The origin of this receptor is a human donor in good health. The chain uses TRBV2 and TRBJ2-3; D could derive from TRBD1 or TRBD2 (5 bases each). Material: CD4+ T cells from PBMCs. The CDR3 DNA follows: TGTGCCAGCAGTGTTCTCCAGGGAGCAGATACGCAGTATTTT. Protein product: CASSVLQGADTQYF. The complete variable domain, with remaining parts taken from reference TRBV2 and TRBJ2-3, reads EPEVTQTPSHQVTQMGQEVILRCVPISNHLYFYWYRQILGQKVEFLVSFYNNEISEKSEIFDDQFSVERPDGSNFTLKIRSTKLEDSAMYFCASSVLQGADTQYFGPGTRLTVL.